These 27 T cell receptor beta chains came from one sample sequenced in a study of cytomegalovirus exposure and HLA in healthy donors. 13 Jbeta primers and 60 Vbeta primers were used for the PCR. Sequencing used immunoSEQ multiplex PCR; TCRdb keeps in-frame clones, though not all of them. The sample consists of about 190,000 clones, over 70% of them appearing once. The sample comprised PBMCs. These receptor sequences come from a boy between 2 and 15 years old in good health and CMV-seronegative.

The chain links TRBV7-2 to TRBJ1-5; D might be TRBD1 (6 bases). The germline gives CDR1 SGHTA, CDR2 FQGNSA. The V gene lost 0 bases and the J gene lost 6 bases, with 12 bases spanning the gap. CDR3 size: 15 residues. The CDR3 DNA follows: TGTGCCAGCAGCTTAGCGCAGGGAGGGGGTCAGCCCCAGCATTTT. Residues: CASSLAQGGGQPQHF. Together with reference TRBV7-2 and TRBJ1-5, the CDR3 gives the full variable domain: GAGVSQSPSNKVTEKGKDVELRCDPISGHTALYWYRQSLGQGLEFLIYFQGNSAPDKSGLPSDRFSAERTGGSVSTLTIQRTQQEDSAVYLCASSLAQGGGQPQHFGDGTRLSIL.

This clone was counted a single time. The chain recombines TRBV30 with TRBJ1-2, with a tentative D call TRBD1 (5 bases). The germline gives CDR1 GTSNPN, CDR2 SVGIG (reference sequence). This CDR3 comprises 15 residues. Between the trimmed V and J ends, which lost 0 bases and 7 bases, there was a span of 18 bases. The CDR3 is CAWSVTRGGRFGYTF. CDR3 sequence (DNA): TGTGCCTGGAGTGTCACACGGGGGGGGAGATTTGGCTACACCTTC.

This clone was detected only a few times. The chain combines TRBV9 with TRBJ2-1; D unclear. V gave up 0 bases and J gave up 6 bases, with 7 bases separating them. CDR3 length: 13 residues. Germline CDR1 reads SGDLS; CDR2 reads YYNGEE. CDR3 coding DNA: TGTGCCAGCAGCGTAGGGGCTATCAATGAGCAGTTCTTC. The encoded protein is CASSVGAINEQFF. The whole variable domain, remainder taken from reference TRBV9 and TRBJ2-1, is DSGVTQTPKHLITATGQRVTLRCSPRSGDLSVYWYQQSLDQGLQFLIQYYNGEERAKGNILERFSAQQFPDLHSELNLSSLELGDSALYFCASSVGAINEQFFGPGTRLTVL.

The chain's CDR3 is CASSPTDYEQYV. Here the CDR3 DNA reads TGTGCCAGCAGCCCTACAGATTACGAGCAGTACGTC. The chain recombines TRBV6-6 with TRBJ2-7; D is uncertain. V was trimmed by 6 bases and J by 4 bases, leaving 10 bases between them. This CDR3 is 12 amino acids long. Per the germline V gene, CDR1 is MNHNY and CDR2 is SVGAGI (reference sequence).

This rearrangement joins TRBV30 to TRBJ1-6; D is possibly TRBD1 (6 bases). In germline, CDR1 is GTSNPN, CDR2 SVGIG (reference sequence). This CDR3 is built from 14 residues. With 0 bases removed from V and 4 bases from J, the gap between germline ends came to 7 bases. The CDR3 loop is CAWSVQGYNSPLHF. CDR3 DNA sequence: TGTGCCTGGAGTGTCCAGGGGTATAATTCACCCCTCCACTTT.

V gene TRBV30 combines with J gene TRBJ2-5; 12 positions match TRBD2. Germline V CDR1 and CDR2: GTSNPN, SVGIG (reference sequence). Trimming removed 0 bases from V and 4 bases from J; junction bases left unmatched: 9. The CDR3 length is 17 residues. CDR3 sequence: CAWSVGASGGARETQYF. CDR3 in DNA: TGTGCCTGGAGTGTAGGTGCTAGCGGGGGGGCTAGAGAGACCCAGTACTTC.

The sample holds a few counts of this clone. The genes are TRBV2 and TRBJ1-6, with D hard to call. There are 13 residues in the CDR3. V was cut by 3 bases and J by 8 bases, with 8 bases left in between. Germline loops: CDR1 SNHLY, CDR2 FYNNEI. CDR3 region: CASSDGQDSPLHF. For the CDR3, the DNA is TGTGCCAGCAGTGATGGTCAGGATTCACCCCTCCACTTT. Full variable domain (outside the CDR3, taken from reference TRBV2 and TRBJ1-6): EPEVTQTPSHQVTQMGQEVILRCVPISNHLYFYWYRQILGQKVEFLVSFYNNEISEKSEIFDDQFSVERPDGSNFTLKIRSTKLEDSAMYFCASSDGQDSPLHFGNGTRLTVT.

V gene TRBV4-2 combines with J gene TRBJ1-4; D is undetermined. The CDR3 is made up of 16 amino acids. Trimming removed 0 bases at V and 4 bases at J, with 12 bases between. CDR1 and CDR2 (germline): LGHNA, YNFKEQ. CDR3 nucleotide sequence: TGTGCCAGCAGCCAAGATGTGAGAGGGTTTAATGAAAAACTGTTTTTT. It specifies CASSQDVRGFNEKLFF.

The rearrangement uses TRBV5-4 and TRBJ1-2; 10 positions agree with TRBD1. Trimming took 3 bases from V and 6 from J; bases not matched to a gene: 2. This CDR3 is 13 amino acids long. Germline CDR1 SGHNT, CDR2 YYREEE (reference sequence). The CDR3 is CASSWDRGDGYTF. CDR3 DNA sequence: TGTGCCAGCAGCTGGGACAGGGGAGATGGCTACACCTTC.

This clone occurred once. This chain links TRBV19 with TRBJ1-2, with 8 bases aligning to TRBD1. The germline gives CDR1 LNHDA, CDR2 SQIVND (reference sequence). Losses at the gene ends were 3 bases for V and 2 bases for J; bases not matched to a gene: 2. The CDR3 contains 14 residues. CDR3 amino acids: CASSIRTGNYGYTF. The CDR3 DNA reads as TGTGCCAGTAGTATCCGGACAGGGAACTATGGCTACACCTTC.

The V gene is TRBV7-9, the J gene TRBJ1-2; 7 nucleotides line up with TRBD1. The CDR3 length is 12 residues. The trim removed 8 bases at V and 2 bases at J, leaving 2 bases unmatched. The germline gives CDR1 SEHNR, CDR2 FQNEAQ (reference sequence). For the CDR3, the DNA is TGTGCCAGCCTGGACAGGAACTATGGCTACACCTTC. Encoded protein: CASLDRNYGYTF. The entire variable domain, with the rest obtained from reference TRBV7-9 and TRBJ1-2, is as follows: DTGVSQNPRHKITKRGQNVTFRCDPISEHNRLYWYRQTLGQGPEFLTYFQNEAQLEKSRLLSDRFSAERPKGSFSTLEIQRTEQGDSAMYLCASLDRNYGYTFGSGTRLTVV.

The chain recombines TRBV29-1 with TRBJ2-3; no firm D call. Germline loops: CDR1 SQVTM, CDR2 ANQGSEA. Trimming left V 1 base short and J 1 base short, with 6 bases between. This CDR3 has 13 residues. CDR3 DNA sequence: TGCAGCGTTGAAGGCGAGGGCACAGATACGCAGTATTTT. It codes for CSVEGEGTDTQYF.

The chain links TRBV10-3 to TRBJ2-1; 9 bases map to TRBD2. Trimming removed 6 bases from V and 0 bases from J; junction bases left unmatched: 12. Germline V gene sequence: CDR1 ENHRY, CDR2 SYGVKD. The CDR3 is 18 residues long. CDR3 DNA: TGTGCCATCAGCCCAAATCCGACTAGCGGCCTCTCCTACAATGAGCAGTTCTTC. Translating it yields CAISPNPTSGLSYNEQFF.

The chain employs TRBV27 and TRBJ2-7; D might be TRBD1 (6 bases). Trimming removed 6 bases at V and 6 bases at J, with 18 bases between. This CDR3 contains 14 residues. Germline V gene sequence: CDR1 MNHEY, CDR2 SMNVEV (reference sequence). CDR3 loop: CASRQATGFGEQYF. The CDR3 nucleotides are TGTGCCAGCAGACAGGCAACAGGGTTTGGCGAGCAGTACTTC.

CDR3 in DNA: TGTGCCAGCTCACCCCAGGGACTCGGGGCTCAAGCTTTCTTT. It translates to CASSPQGLGAQAFF. The chain couples TRBV18 to TRBJ1-1; maybe TRBD1 (5 bases). There are 14 residues in the CDR3. With 3 bases removed from V and 9 bases from J, the gap between germline ends came to 17 bases. From germline, CDR1 is KGHSH and CDR2 LQKENI.

Comments on this clone: A junction boundary mismatches the germline segment, possibly from a read error. This chain uses TRBV7-9 with TRBJ2-3; TRBD2 matches at 10 bases. The CDR3 sequence is 14 residues long. Germline V gene sequence: CDR1 SEHNR, CDR2 FQNEAQ (reference sequence). CDR3 sequence reads: CASSLAGAPDTQYF. CDR3 in DNA: TGTGCCAGCAGCCTAGCGGGAGCGCCAGATACGCAGTATTTT.

This chain joins TRBV28 and TRBJ2-5; TRBD2 might be the D (5 bases). This CDR3 is 16 amino acids long. Germline-derived CDR1 and CDR2 are MDHEN and SYDVKM. Trimming took 5 bases from V and 1 from J, leaving 17 bases between them. DNA of the CDR3: TGTGCCAGCAGTCCCACGGCGGGTGGCTTCCAAGAGACCCAGTACTTC. Residues: CASSPTAGGFQETQYF.

The chain recombines TRBV30 with TRBJ1-2; D is uncertain. CDR1 is GTSNPN and CDR2 is SVGIG in the germline V gene (reference sequence). This CDR3 comprises 13 residues. The germline V and J ends were trimmed by 4 bases and 5 bases, with 14 bases remaining between them. The CDR3 loop reads CAWTTEEDYGYTF. CDR3 coding DNA: TGTGCCTGGACCACAGAGGAGGATTATGGCTACACCTTC. Looking up the rest from reference TRBV30 and TRBJ1-2 gives the full variable domain: SQTIHQWPATLVQPVGSPLSLECTVEGTSNPNLYWYRQAAGRGLQLLFYSVGIGQISSEVPQNLSASRPQDRQFILSSKKLLLSDSGFYLCAWTTEEDYGYTFGSGTRLTVV.

The rearrangement joins TRBV30 to TRBJ1-1; D uncertain. The CDR3 sequence is 14 residues long. Trimming left V 2 bases short and J 1 base short, with 11 bases between. Germline V gene lookup returns CDR1 GTSNPN and CDR2 SVGIG (reference sequence). The CDR3, as DNA: TGTGCCTGGAGTCGAGGAGGAGGGAACACTGAAGCTTTCTTT. Translating gives CAWSRGGGNTEAFF.

This clone was seen a single time. This rearrangement joins TRBV5-1 to TRBJ1-2; 10 nucleotides align to TRBD1. The CDR3 covers 14 residues. CDR1 and CDR2 from the germline V gene are SGHRS and YFSETQ. Trimming at V came to 4 bases and at J to 8 bases, leaving 8 bases not matched to a gene. The CDR3 spells CASSPGQGIRGYTF. DNA for the CDR3: TGCGCCAGCAGCCCGGGACAGGGGATAAGGGGCTACACCTTC.

This clone was seen a single time. The chain combines TRBV30 with TRBJ1-3; TRBD1 aligns across 9 bases. CDR3 length equals 14 residues. Trimming cost V 5 bases and J 1 base; bases outside gene matches: 3. Germline assignment: CDR1 GTSNPN and CDR2 SVGIG (reference sequence). DNA for the CDR3: TGTGCCTGGCACAGGGGGCTTTCTGGAAACACCATATATTTT. Its protein product is CAWHRGLSGNTIYF.

The chain recombines TRBV30 with TRBJ1-1; D not certain. This CDR3 is built from 13 residues. V lost 0 bases and J lost 3, with 8 bases in between. Germline lookup yields CDR1 GTSNPN and CDR2 SVGIG (reference sequence). DNA of the CDR3: TGTGCCTGGAGTGTATGGTCGGACACTGAAGCTTTCTTT. Amino acids: CAWSVWSDTEAFF. Full variable domain (outside the CDR3, taken from reference TRBV30 and TRBJ1-1): SQTIHQWPATLVQPVGSPLSLECTVEGTSNPNLYWYRQAAGRGLQLLFYSVGIGQISSEVPQNLSASRPQDRQFILSSKKLLLSDSGFYLCAWSVWSDTEAFFGQGTRLTVV.

The genes are TRBV2 and TRBJ2-3, with D hard to call. The CDR3 totals 15 residues. CDR1 SNHLY and CDR2 FYNNEI come from the germline V gene. V was pared by 3 bases and J by 3 bases, with 13 bases between. CDR3 sequence: CASSDHGAPTDTQYF. CDR3 coding DNA: TGTGCCAGCAGTGACCACGGAGCCCCTACAGATACGCAGTATTTT. Full variable domain (rest looked up from reference TRBV2 and TRBJ2-3): EPEVTQTPSHQVTQMGQEVILRCVPISNHLYFYWYRQILGQKVEFLVSFYNNEISEKSEIFDDQFSVERPDGSNFTLKIRSTKLEDSAMYFCASSDHGAPTDTQYFGPGTRLTVL.

The chain combines TRBV2 with TRBJ2-5, with TRBD2 identical over 8 bases. Germline assignment: CDR1 SNHLY and CDR2 FYNNEI. The CDR3 loop spans 13 amino acids. V trimming: 7 bases; J trimming: 2 bases; junction bases outside the gene matches: 3. The chain's CDR3 is CASNGLAQETQYF. CDR3 in DNA: TGTGCCAGCAACGGACTAGCACAAGAGACCCAGTACTTC.

The chain joins TRBV6-5 to TRBJ1-1; 9 bases fit TRBD1. The CDR3 covers 15 residues. V lost 5 bases and J lost 1; bases outside the gene matches: 5. The germline V gene has CDR1 MNHEY and CDR2 SVGAGI. CDR3 region: CASSQGTGRNTEAFF. The CDR3 DNA is TGTGCCAGCAGTCAGGGGACAGGGAGGAACACTGAAGCTTTCTTT.

The rearrangement joins TRBV15 to TRBJ2-7, with no clear D. Trimming shortened V by 0 bases and J by 0 bases, and 12 bases separated the two germline ends. Germline loops: CDR1 LNHNV, CDR2 YYDKDF (reference sequence). The CDR3 totals 16 residues. CDR3 sequence (DNA): TGTGCCACCAGCAGAGACTGGCAGGCGAGCTCCTACGAGCAGTACTTC. The encoded protein is CATSRDWQASSYEQYF.

As for this clone: At the DNA level, this CDR3 is encoded by other sequences in the same sample as well. V and J are TRBV29-1 and TRBJ1-1; possibly TRBD1 for D (5 bases). This CDR3 contains 13 residues. V lost 4 bases and J lost 0, with 9 bases in between. Germline lookup yields CDR1 SQVTM and CDR2 ANQGSEA. CDR3 sequence: CSVAGQMNTEAFF. CDR3 bases: TGCAGCGTTGCCGGACAAATGAACACTGAAGCTTTCTTT.